The rows below give T cell receptor beta chains drawn from one sample of a study of Graves' ophthalmopathy and Graves' hyperthyroidism. Using its own MiXCR run on the multiplex PCR reads, TCRdb lists one record per CDR3 protein. The sample consists of around 590,000 distinct CDR3 sequences, roughly 40% of them appearing once. The sequencing input was peripheral blood or thyroid tissue (not recorded which). These receptors came from an adult man with Graves' hyperthyroidism. Both conserved end residues are part of each CDR3. The order of the fields is CDR3 protein, CDR3 DNA, J gene, D gene, clone size, CDR3 length, V gene. A D gene is named only where the DNA matches it firmly. Rows may omit the clone size; those that give it use once, few, many or a size class.

CSVGTGYTGELFF | TGCAGCGTTGGGACAGGATACACCGGGGAGCTGTTTTTT | TRBJ2-2 | TRBD1 | many | 13 | TRBV29-1
CASSSRDRRKWETQYF | TGTGCCAGCAGTTCACGGGACAGGCGTAAATGGGAGACCCAGTACTTC | TRBJ2-5 | TRBD1 | few | 16 | TRBV28
CSVARDQETQYF | TGCAGTGTCGCCAGAGACCAAGAGACCCAGTACTTC | TRBJ2-5 | . | . | 12 | TRBV20-1
CASSSALRTSEAFF | TGTGCCAGCAGCTCGGCACTCCGGACGAGTGAAGCTTTCTTT | TRBJ1-1 | . | . | 14 | TRBV7-8
CASSLTGTAEGAFF | TGTGCCAGCAGCTTAACTGGGACTGCCGAAGGGGCTTTCTTT | TRBJ1-1 | . | many | 14 | TRBV7-9
CASSPRPGGRIIQYF | TGTGCCAGCAGCCCCCGGCCGGGAGGACGGATCATTCAGTACTTC | TRBJ2-4 | TRBD2 | . | 15 | TRBV7-2
CASSEKGVADEQYF | TGCGCCAGCAGTGAAAAGGGGGTGGCGGACGAGCAGTACTTC | TRBJ2-7 | . | many | 14 | TRBV10-2
CASSVDSGVWTEAFF | TGTGCCAGCAGCGTTGATTCCGGGGTTTGGACTGAAGCTTTCTTT | TRBJ1-1 | . | many | 15 | TRBV9
CASRTSALTGTEAFF | TGTGCCAGCAGAACCTCCGCCCTGACCGGCACTGAAGCTTTCTTT | TRBJ1-1 | . | many | 15 | TRBV28
CASSRTSGRAGWEQYF | TGTGCCAGCAGCCGGACTAGCGGGAGGGCGGGATGGGAGCAGTACTTC | TRBJ2-7 | TRBD2 | . | 16 | TRBV11-2
CATAGTGNTNYGYTF | TGTGCCACAGCCGGGACAGGGAATACTAACTATGGCTACACCTTC | TRBJ1-2 | TRBD1 | many | 15 | TRBV10-3
CASSIRTGSYNSPLHF | TGTGCCAGCAGTATCCGGACAGGAAGCTATAATTCACCCCTCCACTTT | TRBJ1-6 | TRBD1 | . | 16 | TRBV27
CSLLGGTQPQHF | TGCAGTTTATTGGGGGGGACGCAGCCCCAGCATTTT | TRBJ1-5 | . | . | 12 | TRBV20-1
CASSHRDGAYEQYF | TGTGCCAGCAGCCACCGGGACGGAGCCTACGAGCAGTACTTC | TRBJ2-7 | . | few | 14 | TRBV10-3
CASSFLPVVAGGASSEAFF | TGTGCCAGCAGCTTTCTTCCGGTCGTGGCAGGGGGCGCATCAAGTGAAGCTTTCTTT | TRBJ1-1 | TRBD1 | many | 19 | TRBV9
CASRPGGFQETQYF | TGTGCCAGCAGACCAGGGGGGTTCCAAGAGACCCAGTACTTC | TRBJ2-5 | . | . | 14 | TRBV5-8
CAISQDRVEGYTF | TGTGCCATCAGCCAGGACAGGGTGGAAGGCTACACCTTC | TRBJ1-2 | TRBD1 | many | 13 | TRBV10-3
CASSDNRGPSSYNEQFF | TGTGCCAGCAGCGACAACAGGGGGCCAAGTTCCTACAATGAGCAGTTCTTC | TRBJ2-1 | TRBD1 | . | 17 | TRBV7-8
CASSLNRGEAFF | TGTGCCAGTAGTTTAAACAGGGGTGAAGCTTTCTTT | TRBJ1-1 | TRBD1 | many | 12 | TRBV19
CATSRALGNTIYF | TGTGCCACCAGCAGAGCCCTGGGAAACACCATATATTTT | TRBJ1-3 | . | many | 13 | TRBV15
CSASGLAGVNVLTF | TGCAGTGCTAGTGGTCTAGCGGGGGTCAACGTCCTGACTTTC | TRBJ2-6 | TRBD2 | . | 14 | TRBV20-1
CASSNTGYTEAFF | TGTGCCAGCAGCAACACAGGGTACACTGAAGCTTTCTTT | TRBJ1-1 | . | once | 13 | TRBV11-2
CATSRTSGVQETQYF | TGTGCCACCAGCAGGACTAGCGGGGTCCAAGAGACCCAGTACTTC | TRBJ2-5 | TRBD2 | . | 15 | TRBV15
CASSVLAGLSADTQYF | TGTGCCAGCAGTGTGCTAGCGGGACTTAGCGCAGATACGCAGTATTTT | TRBJ2-3 | TRBD2 | once | 16 | TRBV7-2
CASSSSPVSSGNTIYF | TGTGCCAGCAGTTCATCCCCAGTAAGCTCTGGAAACACCATATATTTT | TRBJ1-3 | . | few | 16 | TRBV25-1
CASSGEVQRGPYEQYF | TGTGCCAGCAGCGGAGAGGTCCAGCGGGGGCCCTACGAGCAGTACTTC | TRBJ2-7 | TRBD2 | many | 16 | TRBV7-9
CASSLDIHSPTGTDTQYF | TGTGCCAGCAGCCTTGACATCCACTCTCCTACTGGCACAGATACGCAGTATTTT | TRBJ2-3 | . | . | 18 | TRBV14
CASSSGDFLYEQYF | TGTGCCAGCAGCTCCGGGGACTTCTTATACGAGCAGTACTTC | TRBJ2-7 | . | few | 14 | TRBV5-6
CASTGGLAGTPYEQYF | TGTGCCAGCACGGGTGGACTAGCGGGGACACCCTACGAGCAGTACTTC | TRBJ2-7 | TRBD2 | many | 16 | TRBV2
CASRNAPQGYEQYF | TGTGCCAGCAGAAACGCCCCCCAGGGGTACGAGCAGTACTTC | TRBJ2-7 | . | many | 14 | TRBV5-8
CASSSQGSVFQPQHF | TGTGCCAGTAGTTCACAGGGGAGCGTCTTTCAGCCCCAGCATTTT | TRBJ1-5 | TRBD1 | . | 15 | TRBV19
CSARWGRNSAYGYTF | TGCAGTGCTAGATGGGGACGTAACAGTGCCTATGGCTACACCTTC | TRBJ1-2 | . | . | 15 | TRBV20-1
CSGLGLAGGTDTQYF | TGCAGCGGCCTAGGACTAGCGGGGGGCACAGATACGCAGTATTTT | TRBJ2-3 | TRBD2 | . | 15 | TRBV29-1
CASSAIAQGAAEAFF | TGTGCCAGCAGCGCGATAGCCCAGGGGGCCGCTGAAGCTTTCTTT | TRBJ1-1 | TRBD1 | . | 15 | TRBV9
CASSRDRTNYGYTF | TGTGCCAGCAGTCGGGACAGAACTAACTATGGCTACACCTTC | TRBJ1-2 | TRBD1 | . | 14 | TRBV7-9
CAISELWVPGGTTDTQYF | TGTGCCATCAGTGAGTTATGGGTTCCAGGGGGAACCACAGATACGCAGTATTTT | TRBJ2-3 | TRBD1 | . | 18 | TRBV10-3
CASSTRTALNSPLHF | TGTGCCAGCAGTACCAGGACAGCGTTAAATTCACCCCTCCACTTT | TRBJ1-6 | . | many | 15 | TRBV12-3/TRBV12-4
CSVERTGGGRETQYF | TGCAGCGTTGAACGGACAGGGGGAGGAAGGGAGACCCAGTACTTC | TRBJ2-5 | TRBD1 | . | 15 | TRBV29-1
CASSFDRATNEKLFF | TGTGCCAGCAGTTTCGACAGGGCAACTAATGAAAAACTGTTTTTT | TRBJ1-4 | TRBD1 | few | 15 | TRBV28
CSVTGSNEQYF | TGCAGCGTAACAGGGTCCAACGAGCAGTACTTC | TRBJ2-7 | . | many | 11 | TRBV29-1
CATSARFGLYQETQYF | TGTGCCACCAGCGCCCGTTTCGGACTGTACCAAGAGACCCAGTACTTC | TRBJ2-5 | . | many | 16 | TRBV15
CASRGAGTEYF | TGTGCCAGCAGGGGGGCCGGGACAGAGTACTTC | TRBJ2-5 | TRBD1 | . | 11 | TRBV7-9
CASSLEGQAYEQYFGPGTEAFF | . | TRBJ1-1 | . | . | 22 | TRBV7-6
CASSTGQGSNTEAFF | TGTGCCAGCAGCACCGGACAGGGATCGAACACTGAAGCTTTCTTT | TRBJ1-1 | TRBD1 | many | 15 | TRBV7-2